This T cell receptor beta chain comes out of a study of technical replicates of blood from a few donors. TCRdb's copy holds only in-frame clones and misses some; the assay was immunoSEQ multiplex PCR. The table shows under 100,000 clones, with around 94% occurring only once. The V end was cut by 4 bases, the J end by 5 bases, with 15 bases between. The CDR3 is 15 amino acids. CDR1 is LNHNV, CDR2 YYDKDF, per germline (reference sequence). The sequencing sample was made of T cells isolated from PBMCs. The sequence was obtained from a human donor in good health. The chain is built from TRBV15 and TRBJ2-1; no firm D call. This chain's CDR3 is CATSTSQAFDNEQFF. The CDR3 DNA reads TGTGCCACCAGCACCTCTCAGGCGTTCGACAATGAGCAGTTCTTC.